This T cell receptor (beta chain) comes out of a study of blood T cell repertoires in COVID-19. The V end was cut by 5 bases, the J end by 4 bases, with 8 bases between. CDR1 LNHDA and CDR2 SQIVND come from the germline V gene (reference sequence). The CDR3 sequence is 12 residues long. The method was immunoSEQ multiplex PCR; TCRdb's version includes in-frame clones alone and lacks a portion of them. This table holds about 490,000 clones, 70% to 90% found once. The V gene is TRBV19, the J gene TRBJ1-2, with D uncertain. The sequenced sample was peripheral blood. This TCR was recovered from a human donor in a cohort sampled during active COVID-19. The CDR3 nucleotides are TGTGCCAGTAGTCCCCAGTCCTATGGCTACACCTTC. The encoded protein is CASSPQSYGYTF.